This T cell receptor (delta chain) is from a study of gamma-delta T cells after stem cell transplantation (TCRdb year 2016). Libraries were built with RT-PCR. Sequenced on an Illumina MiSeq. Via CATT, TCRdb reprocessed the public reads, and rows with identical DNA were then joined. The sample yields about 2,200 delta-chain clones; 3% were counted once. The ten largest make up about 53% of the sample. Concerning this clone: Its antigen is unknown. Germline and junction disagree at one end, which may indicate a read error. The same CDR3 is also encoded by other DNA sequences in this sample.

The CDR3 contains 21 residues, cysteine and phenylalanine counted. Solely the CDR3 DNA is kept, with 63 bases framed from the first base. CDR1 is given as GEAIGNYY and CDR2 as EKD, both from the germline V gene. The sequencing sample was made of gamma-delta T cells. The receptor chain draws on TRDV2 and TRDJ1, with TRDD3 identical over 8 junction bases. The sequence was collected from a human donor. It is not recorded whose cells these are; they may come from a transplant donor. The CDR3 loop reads CACDTLSTGGDLKDATDKLIF. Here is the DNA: TGTGCCTGCGACACCCTCTCTACTGGGGGGGACCTTAAAGATGCCACCGATAAACTCATCTTT.